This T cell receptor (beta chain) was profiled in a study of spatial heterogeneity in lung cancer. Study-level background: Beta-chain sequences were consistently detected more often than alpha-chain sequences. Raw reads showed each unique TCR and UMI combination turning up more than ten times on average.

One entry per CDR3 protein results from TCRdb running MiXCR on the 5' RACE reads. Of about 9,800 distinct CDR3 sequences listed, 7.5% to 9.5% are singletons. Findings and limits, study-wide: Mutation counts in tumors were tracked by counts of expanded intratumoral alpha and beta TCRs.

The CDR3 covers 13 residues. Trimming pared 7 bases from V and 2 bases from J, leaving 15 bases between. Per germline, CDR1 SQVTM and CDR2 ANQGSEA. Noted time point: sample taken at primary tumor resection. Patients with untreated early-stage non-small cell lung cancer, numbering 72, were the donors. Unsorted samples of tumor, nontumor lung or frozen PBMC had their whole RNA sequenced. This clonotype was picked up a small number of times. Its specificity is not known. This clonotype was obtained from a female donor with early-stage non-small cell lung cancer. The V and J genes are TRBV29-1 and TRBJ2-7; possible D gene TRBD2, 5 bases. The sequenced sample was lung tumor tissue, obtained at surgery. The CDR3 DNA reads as TGCAGCGCAACCGGCGGGCCCCCCTACGAGCAGTACTTC. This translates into CSATGGPPYEQYF.